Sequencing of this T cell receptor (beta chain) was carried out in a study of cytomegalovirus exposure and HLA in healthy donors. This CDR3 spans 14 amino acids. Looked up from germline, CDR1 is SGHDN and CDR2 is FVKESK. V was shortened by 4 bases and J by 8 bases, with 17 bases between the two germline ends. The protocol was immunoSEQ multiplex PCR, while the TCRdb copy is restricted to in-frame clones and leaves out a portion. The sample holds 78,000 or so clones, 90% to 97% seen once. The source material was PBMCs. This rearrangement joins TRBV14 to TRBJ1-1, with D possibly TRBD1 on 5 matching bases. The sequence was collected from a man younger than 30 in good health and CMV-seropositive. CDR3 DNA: TGTGCCAGCAGCCGCCTAGGACTGGGGGGAGAAGCTTTCTTT. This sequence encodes CASSRLGLGGEAFF.